This TCR beta chain comes out of a study of blood T cell repertoires in COVID-19. Study-wide background: Sites across the United States, Italy and Spain contributed samples from acute and convalescent COVID-19.

How the authors handled the data: Reference gene primers were amplified, and this amplification served to estimate nucleated cell counts. Only in-frame clones appear in the TCRdb table, and some are missing; sequencing was by immunoSEQ multiplex PCR. V, J and clone size derive from that table, while D and trimming were established from the DNA sequence. The sample has some 50,000 clones, approximately 88% seen once. Germline V lookup: CDR1 MDHEN, CDR2 SYDVKM. The CDR3 runs 14 residues. V trimming: 7 bases; J trimming: 2 bases; junction bases outside the gene matches: 6. Sample: peripheral blood. This chain joins TRBV28 and TRBJ2-3, with 7 positions matching TRBD2. The clonotype was recovered from a man aged 70 or older with acute or convalescent COVID-19. CDR3 amino acids: CASNPAGTTDTQYF. CDR3 in DNA: TGTGCCAGCAATCCAGCGGGGACCACAGATACGCAGTATTTT.